Listed here are 23 T cell receptor beta chains from one sample, sequenced in a study of PD-1 blockade in classical Hodgkin lymphoma. Time point reported: cycle 4 day 1 (C4D1), after less than seven weeks of nivolumab. Exposure to brentuximab vedotin varied, and each patient had relapsed following autologous stem cell transplantation. Clones were read by immunoSEQ multiplex PCR, and TCRdb kept only the in-frame ones, dropping some. The sample includes around 24,000 clones, over 65% seen only once; the top ten take roughly 23%. The sample here was peripheral blood mononuclear cells (PBMCs), taken before the fourth cycle of nivolumab. The receptors originated from a human donor with classical Hodgkin lymphoma.

The chain recombines TRBV28 with TRBJ2-3, with 10 bases identical to TRBD1. The V and J ends lost 9 bases and 5 bases, in that order; junction bases with no gene match: 14. The germline V gene has CDR1 MDHEN and CDR2 SYDVKM. The CDR3 is made up of 16 amino acids. The CDR3 loop reads CASGRDWTGGKDTQYF. The CDR3 nucleotides are TGTGCCAGTGGTCGTGACTGGACAGGGGGAAAAGATACGCAGTATTTT.

This chain links TRBV30 with TRBJ2-4; TRBD1 is a possible D gene (6 bases). Trimming took off 4 bases at V and 6 bases at J, with 22 bases between the two ends. The CDR3 has 16 residues. Germline assignment: CDR1 GTSNPN and CDR2 SVGIG (reference sequence). CDR3 amino acids: CAWNTPGGARINIQYF. In DNA form, the CDR3 reads TGTGCCTGGAATACACCTGGGGGCGCACGGATAAACATTCAGTACTTC. The whole variable domain, filled in from reference TRBV30 and TRBJ2-4, reads SQTIHQWPATLVQPVGSPLSLECTVEGTSNPNLYWYRQAAGRGLQLLFYSVGIGQISSEVPQNLSASRPQDRQFILSSKKLLLSDSGFYLCAWNTPGGARINIQYFGAGTRLSVL.

In its sample, this clone was seen a few times. The chain employs TRBV6-6 and TRBJ1-4, with D uncertain. The germline V and J ends were trimmed by 11 bases and 0 bases, with 10 bases remaining between them. Germline V gene sequence: CDR1 MNHNY, CDR2 SVGAGI (reference sequence). The CDR3 consists of 13 residues. CDR3 region: CAAQVTTNEKLFF. The CDR3 DNA reads as TGTGCCGCGCAAGTGACAACTAATGAAAAACTGTTTTTT.

This clone was observed a single time. The chain recombines TRBV6-5 with TRBJ2-2; the D gene could be TRBD1 or TRBD2 (6 bases each). This CDR3 region has 14 residues. V lost 5 bases, J lost 0 bases, and 7 bases lay in between. The germline gives CDR1 MNHEY, CDR2 SVGAGI. The CDR3 here is CASSRGPNTGELFF. The CDR3 DNA follows: TGTGCCAGCAGTCGGGGGCCGAACACCGGGGAGCTGTTTTTT.

This clone was seen a single time. The chain combines TRBV28 with TRBJ2-7, with D unresolved. CDR1 and CDR2 from the germline V gene are MDHEN and SYDVKM. The CDR3 is 15 residues long. Between the trimmed V and J ends, which lost 4 bases and 0 bases, there was a span of 13 bases. The CDR3 spells CASSSHSGSSYEQYF. CDR3 nucleotide sequence: TGTGCCAGCAGTTCCCACTCGGGCAGCTCCTACGAGCAGTACTTC.

The V and J genes are TRBV6-5 and TRBJ1-5; weak D call: TRBD1 (5 bases). The germline gives CDR1 MNHEY, CDR2 SVGAGI. There are 14 residues in the CDR3. Trimming stripped 5 bases from V and 3 bases from J, with 11 bases between. The CDR3 DNA reads as TGTGCCAGCAGTCCCCGGGACCCCAATCAGCCCCAGCATTTT. Translated: CASSPRDPNQPQHF.

V is TRBV19 and J is TRBJ2-2; no definite D call. Germline CDR1 is LNHDA and CDR2 is SQIVND (reference sequence). Deletions cut 2 bases from V and 9 bases from J, with 10 bases between. This CDR3 is built from 13 residues. CDR3 DNA: TGTGCCAGTAGTATATCATCTGGCCGGGAGCTGTTTTTT. This sequence encodes CASSISSGRELFF.

This clone appeared once. The chain recombines TRBV11-3 with TRBJ1-1; D ambiguous. V was cut by 3 bases and J by 1 base, with 6 bases left in between. CDR1 and CDR2 (germline): SGHNT, YENEEA. CDR3 size: 13 residues. Written as DNA, the CDR3 is TGTGCCAGCAGCTTCGCCCAGAACACTGAAGCTTTCTTT. Translated, it gives CASSFAQNTEAFF.

This chain uses TRBV9 with TRBJ1-5; D may be TRBD1 (5 bases). The V gene's germline CDR1 is SGDLS and CDR2 YYNGEE. The V end was cut by 0 bases, the J end by 4 bases, with 11 bases between. The CDR3 sequence is 15 residues long. CDR3 residues: CASSVEGTVNQPQHF. CDR3 DNA: TGTGCCAGCAGCGTAGAGGGGACCGTGAATCAGCCCCAGCATTTT.

The chain is built from TRBV11-3 and TRBJ2-1, with D perhaps TRBD1 or TRBD2 (5 bases each). The germline CDR1 and CDR2 sequences are SGHNT and YENEEA. V was cut by 8 bases and J by 5 bases, with 19 bases left in between. The CDR3 length is 15 residues. The CDR3 sequence is CASSYFLGPDNEQFF. In nucleotides, the CDR3 is TGTGCCAGCTCCTATTTCCTGGGACCCGACAATGAGCAGTTCTTC.

In its sample, this clone was seen a few times. This sequence joins TRBV5-4 and TRBJ2-6; D could derive from TRBD1 or TRBD2 (5 bases each). The CDR3 covers 18 residues. Per the germline V gene, CDR1 is SGHNT and CDR2 is YYREEE (reference sequence). Trimming took 2 bases from V and 1 from J, leaving 16 bases between them. The CDR3 region has the DNA TGTGCCAGCAGCTTAGAGGGGCCCCGGTCGTCTGGGGCCAACGTCCTGACTTTC. It is translated as CASSLEGPRSSGANVLTF.

The chain employs TRBV5-1 and TRBJ2-2, with 7 nucleotides matching TRBD2. Germline-derived CDR1 and CDR2 are SGHRS and YFSETQ. V was pared by 3 bases and J by 0 bases, with 5 bases of the junction left unmatched. The CDR3 runs 16 residues. The CDR3 region has the DNA TGCGCCAGCAGCTCTAGCGGCCTTCCGAACACCGGGGAGCTGTTTTTT. This codes for CASSSSGLPNTGELFF.

This chain uses TRBV19 with TRBJ1-5; D is undetermined. This CDR3 contains 13 residues. Germline V gene data show CDR1 as LNHDA and CDR2 as SQIVND (reference sequence). V was trimmed by 3 bases and J by 7 bases, leaving 10 bases between them. For the CDR3, the DNA is TGTGCCAGTAGTATTCAAGGGATCCAGCCCCAGCATTTT. Translating gives CASSIQGIQPQHF.

This rearrangement joins TRBV21-1 to TRBJ2-1; TRBD2, as called in the table, went unchecked against the DNA. TRBV21-1 is described as a pseudogene. The CDR3 runs 19 residues. The chain's CDR3 is CASSIARRLFFTYYNEQFF. CDR3 coding DNA: TGTGCCAGCAGCATAGCTCGGCGGCTCTTCTTTACCTACTACAATGAGCAGTTCTTC.

V usage is TRBV7-9 and J usage is TRBJ1-1; 8 positions match TRBD1. The CDR3 has 14 amino acids. CDR1 SEHNR and CDR2 FQNEAQ come from the germline V gene (reference sequence). Trimming cost V 5 bases and J 4 bases; bases outside gene matches: 6. CDR3 region: CASSPSDRGTEAFF. The CDR3 DNA reads TGTGCCAGCAGCCCATCAGACAGGGGCACTGAAGCTTTCTTT.

This chain links TRBV30 with TRBJ2-1; D ambiguous. Germline-derived CDR1 and CDR2 are GTSNPN and SVGIG (reference sequence). V dropped 5 bases and J dropped 4 bases, with 12 bases sitting between them. CDR3 length equals 13 residues. The CDR3 here is CAWSLGLYNEQFF. For the CDR3, the DNA is TGTGCCTGGTCCCTCGGGCTTTACAATGAGCAGTTCTTC.

The chain combines TRBV5-6 with TRBJ1-1; 8 bases fit TRBD1. V shed 3 bases and J 6 bases; nucleotides not matched to a gene: 7. Germline V gene lookup returns CDR1 SGHDT and CDR2 YYEEEE. The CDR3 has 14 residues. CDR3 nucleotide sequence: TGTGCCAGCAGCTGGGGACAGGACGGAGCTGAAGCTTTCTTT. Translating gives CASSWGQDGAEAFF.

The V gene is TRBV5-1, the J gene TRBJ2-7; D uncertain. Germline V gene lookup returns CDR1 SGHRS and CDR2 YFSETQ. The CDR3 totals 14 residues. Trimming pared 0 bases from V and 2 bases from J, leaving 9 bases between. The CDR3 DNA reads TGCGCCAGCAGCTTGGGTCAACAAACCTACGAGCAGTACTTC. Its protein is CASSLGQQTYEQYF.

This sequence joins TRBV6-1 and TRBJ1-5, with a possible D match to TRBD1 (5 bases). The germline V and J ends were trimmed by 4 bases and 3 bases, with 19 bases remaining between them. Germline CDR1 reads MNHNS; CDR2 reads SASEGT. The CDR3 consists of 17 residues. CDR3 loop: CASSGPPGTGFNQPQHF. In DNA form, the CDR3 reads TGTGCCAGCAGTGGACCTCCGGGGACCGGGTTCAATCAGCCCCAGCATTTT.

CDR3 sequence: CASSRLQGYGYTF. The CDR3, as DNA: TGTGCCAGCAGCCGCCTCCAGGGCTATGGCTACACCTTC. This chain joins TRBV28 and TRBJ1-2; D might be TRBD1 (5 bases). This CDR3 spans 13 amino acids. The germline V and J ends were trimmed by 6 bases and 4 bases, with 12 bases remaining between them. Germline CDR1 reads MDHEN; CDR2 reads SYDVKM.

This clone was recorded a few times. The chain joins TRBV7-9 to TRBJ1-1; D call uncertain. Germline loops: CDR1 SEHNR, CDR2 FQNEAQ (reference sequence). The CDR3 sequence is 11 residues long. Trimming left V 4 bases short and J 7 bases short, with 7 bases between. CDR3 sequence (DNA): TGTGCCAGCAGCTCCGGCTATGAAGCTTTCTTT. It is translated as CASSSGYEAFF. The full variable domain, completed using reference TRBV7-9 and TRBJ1-1, is DTGVSQNPRHKITKRGQNVTFRCDPISEHNRLYWYRQTLGQGPEFLTYFQNEAQLEKSRLLSDRFSAERPKGSFSTLEIQRTEQGDSAMYLCASSSGYEAFFGQGTRLTVV.

The rearrangement links TRBV28 to TRBJ2-1, with TRBD1 matching over 10 bases. The V and J ends lost 6 bases and 7 bases, in that order; junction bases with no gene match: 12. Germline CDR1 MDHEN, CDR2 SYDVKM. This CDR3 is 16 amino acids long. Here the CDR3 DNA reads TGTGCCAGCAGAAACGCGGGGGGACAGGGGTTAAATGAGCAGTTCTTC. Its translation: CASRNAGGQGLNEQFF.

This clone came up once. The chain is built from TRBV29-1 and TRBJ2-3; D not certain. The germline gives CDR1 SQVTM, CDR2 ANQGSEA. This CDR3 has 12 residues. V dropped 4 bases and J dropped 1 base, with 6 bases sitting between them. CDR3 in amino acids: CSVVARTDTQYF. CDR3 in DNA: TGCAGCGTTGTTGCTCGCACAGATACGCAGTATTTT.